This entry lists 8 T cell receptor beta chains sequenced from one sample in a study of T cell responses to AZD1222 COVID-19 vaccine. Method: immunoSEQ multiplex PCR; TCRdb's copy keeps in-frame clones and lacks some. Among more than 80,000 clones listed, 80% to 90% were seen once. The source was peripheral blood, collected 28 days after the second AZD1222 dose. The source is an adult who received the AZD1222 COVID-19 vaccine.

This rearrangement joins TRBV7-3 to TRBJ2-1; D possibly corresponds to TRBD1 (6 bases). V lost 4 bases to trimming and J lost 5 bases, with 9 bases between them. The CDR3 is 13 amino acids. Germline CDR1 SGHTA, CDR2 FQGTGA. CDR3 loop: CASSSDRDNEQFF. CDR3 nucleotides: TGTGCCAGCAGCTCGGACAGAGACAATGAGCAGTTCTTC.

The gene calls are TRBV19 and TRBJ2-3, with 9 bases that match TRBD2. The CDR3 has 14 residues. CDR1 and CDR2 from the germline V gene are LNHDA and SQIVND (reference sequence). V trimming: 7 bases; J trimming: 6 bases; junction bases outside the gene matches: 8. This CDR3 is CASNGGGAVDTQYF. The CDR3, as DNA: TGTGCCAGTAATGGCGGGGGGGCCGTGGATACGCAGTATTTT. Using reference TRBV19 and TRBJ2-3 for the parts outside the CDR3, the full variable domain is DGGITQSPKYLFRKEGQNVTLSCEQNLNHDAMYWYRQDPGQGLRLIYYSQIVNDFQKGDIAEGYSVSREKKESFPLTVTSAQKNPTAFYLCASNGGGAVDTQYFGPGTRLTVL.

The CDR3 bases are TGTGCAAGTCGCTTTTCCCCTTACTTAATCTACAATGAGCAGTTCTTC. This gives the protein CASRFSPYLIYNEQFF. The chain couples TRBV12-2 to TRBJ2-1; the table's D call, TRBD2, has no DNA check behind it. TRBV12-2 is described as a pseudogene. The CDR3 covers 16 residues.

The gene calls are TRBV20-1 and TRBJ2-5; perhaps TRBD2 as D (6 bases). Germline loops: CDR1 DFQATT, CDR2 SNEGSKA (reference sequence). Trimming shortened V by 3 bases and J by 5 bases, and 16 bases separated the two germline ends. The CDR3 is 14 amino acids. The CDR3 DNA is TGCAGTGCTAGTGGAGGGGCCGGGTTTGAGACCCAGTACTTC. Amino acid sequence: CSASGGAGFETQYF.

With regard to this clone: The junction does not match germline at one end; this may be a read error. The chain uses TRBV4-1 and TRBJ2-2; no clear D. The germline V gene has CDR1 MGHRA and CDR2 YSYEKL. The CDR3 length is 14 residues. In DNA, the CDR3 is TGCGCCAGCAGCCAAGATCCGAACCCCGGGGAGCTGTTTTTT. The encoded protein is CASSQDPNPGELFF.

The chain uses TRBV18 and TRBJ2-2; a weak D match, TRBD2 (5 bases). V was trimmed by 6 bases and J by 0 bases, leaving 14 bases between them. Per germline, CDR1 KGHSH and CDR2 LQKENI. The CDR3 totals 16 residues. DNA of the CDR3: TGTGCCAGCTCCCGACCAAGCGGCTCGAACACCGGGGAGCTGTTTTTT. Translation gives CASSRPSGSNTGELFF.

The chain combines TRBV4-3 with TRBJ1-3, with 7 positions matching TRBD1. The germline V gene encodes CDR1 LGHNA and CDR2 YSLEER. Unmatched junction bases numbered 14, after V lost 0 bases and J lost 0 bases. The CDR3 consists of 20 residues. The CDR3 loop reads CASSQDRGGGPIFSGNTIYF. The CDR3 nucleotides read TGCGCCAGCAGCCAAGATCGAGGGGGCGGGCCAATTTTCTCTGGAAACACCATATATTTT.

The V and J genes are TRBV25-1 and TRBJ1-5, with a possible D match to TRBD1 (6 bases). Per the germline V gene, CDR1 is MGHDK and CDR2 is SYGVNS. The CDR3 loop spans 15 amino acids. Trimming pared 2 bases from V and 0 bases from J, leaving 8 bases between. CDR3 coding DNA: TGTGCCAGCAGTGAAACAGGGTATAGCAATCAGCCCCAGCATTTT. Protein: CASSETGYSNQPQHF.